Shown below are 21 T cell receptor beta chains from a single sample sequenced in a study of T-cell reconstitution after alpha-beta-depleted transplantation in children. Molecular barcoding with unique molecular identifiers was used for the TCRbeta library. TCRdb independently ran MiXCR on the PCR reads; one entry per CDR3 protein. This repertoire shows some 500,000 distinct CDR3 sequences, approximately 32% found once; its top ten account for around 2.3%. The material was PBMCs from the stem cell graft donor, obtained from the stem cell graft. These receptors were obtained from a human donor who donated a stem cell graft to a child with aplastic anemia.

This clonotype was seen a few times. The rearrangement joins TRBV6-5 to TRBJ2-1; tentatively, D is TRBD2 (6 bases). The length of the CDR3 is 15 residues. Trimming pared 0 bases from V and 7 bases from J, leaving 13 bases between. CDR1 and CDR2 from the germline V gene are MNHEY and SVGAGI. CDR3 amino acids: CASSYSDGGGNEQFF. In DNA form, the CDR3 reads TGTGCCAGCAGTTACTCGGACGGGGGTGGGAATGAGCAGTTCTTC.

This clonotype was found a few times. This CDR3 reads CASSQDTRLRETQYF. CDR3 DNA: TGTGCCAGCAGCCAAGATACTCGACTTAGGGAGACCCAGTACTTC. The V call is TRBV3-1, the J call TRBJ2-5; D gene uncertain. V was trimmed by 0 bases and J by 5 bases, leaving 13 bases between them. The germline V gene has CDR1 LGHDT and CDR2 YNNKEL (reference sequence). The CDR3 covers 15 residues.

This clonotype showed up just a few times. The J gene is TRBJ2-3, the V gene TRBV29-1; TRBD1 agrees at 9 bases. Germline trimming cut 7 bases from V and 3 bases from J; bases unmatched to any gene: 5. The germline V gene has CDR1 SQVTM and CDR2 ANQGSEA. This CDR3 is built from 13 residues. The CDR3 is CSEGTGPTDTQYF. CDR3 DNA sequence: TGCAGCGAAGGGACAGGGCCAACAGATACGCAGTATTTT.

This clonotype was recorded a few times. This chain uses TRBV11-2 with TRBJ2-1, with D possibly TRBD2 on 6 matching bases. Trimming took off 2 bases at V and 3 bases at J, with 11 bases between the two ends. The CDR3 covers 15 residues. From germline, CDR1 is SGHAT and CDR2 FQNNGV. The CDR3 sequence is CASSLFRGGYNEQFF. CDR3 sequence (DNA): TGTGCCAGCAGCTTATTCCGGGGAGGCTACAATGAGCAGTTCTTC.

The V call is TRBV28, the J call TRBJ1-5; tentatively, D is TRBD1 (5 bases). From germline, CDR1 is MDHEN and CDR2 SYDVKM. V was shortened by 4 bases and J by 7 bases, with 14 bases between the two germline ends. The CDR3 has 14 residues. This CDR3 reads CASSWFGGYQPQHF. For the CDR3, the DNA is TGTGCCAGCAGTTGGTTTGGGGGATACCAGCCCCAGCATTTT. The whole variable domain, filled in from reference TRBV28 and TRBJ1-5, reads DVKVTQSSRYLVKRTGEKVFLECVQDMDHENMFWYRQDPGLGLRLIYFSYDVKMKEKGDIPEGYSVSREKKERFSLILESASTNQTSMYLCASSWFGGYQPQHFGDGTRLSIL.

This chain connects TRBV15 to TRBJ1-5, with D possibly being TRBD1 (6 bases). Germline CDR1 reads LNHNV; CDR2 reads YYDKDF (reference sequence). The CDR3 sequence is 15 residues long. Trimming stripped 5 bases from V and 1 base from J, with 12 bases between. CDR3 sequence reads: CATSLTGISNQPQHF. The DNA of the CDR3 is TGTGCCACCAGCCTTACAGGGATCAGCAATCAGCCCCAGCATTTT.

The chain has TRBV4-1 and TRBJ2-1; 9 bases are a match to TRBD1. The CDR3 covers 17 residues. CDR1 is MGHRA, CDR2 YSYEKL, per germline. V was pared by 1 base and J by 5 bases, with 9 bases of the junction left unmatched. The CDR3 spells CASSQAMGQGGDNEQFF. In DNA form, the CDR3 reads TGCGCCAGCAGCCAAGCAATGGGACAGGGTGGGGACAATGAGCAGTTCTTC.

The DNA of the CDR3 is TGTGCCAGCAGTCGGTCCGGGACAGGGCTCTACGAGCAGTACGTC. Protein: CASSRSGTGLYEQYV. The chain uses TRBV6-2 or TRBV6-3 and TRBJ2-7; 9 bases match TRBD1. The J segment lost 3 bases and the V segment lost 5 bases, leaving 8 bases of the junction unmatched. This CDR3 contains 15 residues. CDR1 and CDR2 from the germline V gene are MNHEY and SVGEGT.

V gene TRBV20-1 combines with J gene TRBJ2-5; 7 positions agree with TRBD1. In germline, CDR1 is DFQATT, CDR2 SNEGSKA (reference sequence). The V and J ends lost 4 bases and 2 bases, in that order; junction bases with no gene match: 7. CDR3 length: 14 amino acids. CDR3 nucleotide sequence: TGCAGTGCTATTCTGGGGACAGCTCAAGAGACCCAGTACTTC. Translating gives CSAILGTAQETQYF.

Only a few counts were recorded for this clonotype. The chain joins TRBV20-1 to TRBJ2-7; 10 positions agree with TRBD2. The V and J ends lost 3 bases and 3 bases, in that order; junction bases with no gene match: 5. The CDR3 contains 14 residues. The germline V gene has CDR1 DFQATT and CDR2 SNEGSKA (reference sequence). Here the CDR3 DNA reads TGCAGTGCTAGCCTTAGCGGGAGGCGCTACGAGCAGTACTTC. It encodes CSASLSGRRYEQYF.

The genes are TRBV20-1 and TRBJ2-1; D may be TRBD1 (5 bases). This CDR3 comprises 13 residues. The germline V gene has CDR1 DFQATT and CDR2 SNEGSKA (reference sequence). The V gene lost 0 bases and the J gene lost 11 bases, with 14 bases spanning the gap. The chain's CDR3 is CSAREFKAGQQFF. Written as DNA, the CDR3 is TGCAGTGCTAGAGAATTTAAGGCAGGGCAGCAGTTCTTC.

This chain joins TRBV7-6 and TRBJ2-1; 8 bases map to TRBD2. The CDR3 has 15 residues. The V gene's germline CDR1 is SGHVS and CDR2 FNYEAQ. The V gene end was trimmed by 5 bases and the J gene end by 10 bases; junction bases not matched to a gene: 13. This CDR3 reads CASSRTSGTRGEQFF. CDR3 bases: TGTGCCAGCAGCCGGACTTCCGGGACTAGAGGCGAGCAGTTCTTC.

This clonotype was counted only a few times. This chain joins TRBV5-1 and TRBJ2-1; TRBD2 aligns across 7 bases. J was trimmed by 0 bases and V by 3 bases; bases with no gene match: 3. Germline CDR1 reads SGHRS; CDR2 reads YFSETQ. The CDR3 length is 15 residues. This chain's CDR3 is CASSSERGSYNEQFF. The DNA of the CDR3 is TGCGCCAGCAGCTCCGAGCGGGGCTCCTACAATGAGCAGTTCTTC.

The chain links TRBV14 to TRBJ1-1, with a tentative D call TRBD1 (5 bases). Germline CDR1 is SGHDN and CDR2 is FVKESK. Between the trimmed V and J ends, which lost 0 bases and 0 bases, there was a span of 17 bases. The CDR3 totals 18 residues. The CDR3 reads CASSQDKGAGLLNTEAFF. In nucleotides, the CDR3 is TGTGCCAGCAGCCAAGATAAGGGAGCAGGGCTCCTGAACACTGAAGCTTTCTTT.

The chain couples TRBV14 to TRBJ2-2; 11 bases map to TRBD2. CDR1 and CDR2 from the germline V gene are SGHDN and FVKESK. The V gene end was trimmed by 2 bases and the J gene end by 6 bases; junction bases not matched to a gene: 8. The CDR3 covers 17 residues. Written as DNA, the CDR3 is TGTGCCAGCAGCCAACGATTACTAGCGGGAGACTCCGGGGAGCTGTTTTTT. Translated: CASSQRLLAGDSGELFF.

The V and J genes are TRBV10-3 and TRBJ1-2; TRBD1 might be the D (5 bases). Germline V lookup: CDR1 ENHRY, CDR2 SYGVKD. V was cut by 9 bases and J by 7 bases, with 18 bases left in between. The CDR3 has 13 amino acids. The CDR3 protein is CAITRDGSGGYTF. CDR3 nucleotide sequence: TGTGCCATTACCCGGGACGGCTCCGGTGGCTACACCTTC.

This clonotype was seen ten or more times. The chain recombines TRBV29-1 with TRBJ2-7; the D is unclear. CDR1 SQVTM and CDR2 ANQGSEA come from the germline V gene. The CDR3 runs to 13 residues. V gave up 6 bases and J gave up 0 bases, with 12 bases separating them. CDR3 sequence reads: CSVLTVSSYEQYF. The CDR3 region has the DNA TGCAGCGTCCTGACCGTTAGCTCCTACGAGCAGTACTTC.

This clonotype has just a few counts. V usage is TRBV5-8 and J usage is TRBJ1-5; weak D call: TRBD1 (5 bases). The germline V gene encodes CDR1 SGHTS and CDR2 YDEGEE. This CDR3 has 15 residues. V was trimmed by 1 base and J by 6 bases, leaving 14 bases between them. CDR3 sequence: CASSLWQGYSQPQHF. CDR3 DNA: TGTGCCAGCAGCTTGTGGCAGGGATACTCTCAGCCCCAGCATTTT.

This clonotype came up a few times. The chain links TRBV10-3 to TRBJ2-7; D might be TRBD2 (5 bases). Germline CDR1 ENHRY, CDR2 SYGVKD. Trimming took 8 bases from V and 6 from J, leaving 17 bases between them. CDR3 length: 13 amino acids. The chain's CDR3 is CAIANVAGSEQYV. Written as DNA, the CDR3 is TGTGCCATCGCAAACGTCGCGGGCTCCGAGCAGTACGTC.

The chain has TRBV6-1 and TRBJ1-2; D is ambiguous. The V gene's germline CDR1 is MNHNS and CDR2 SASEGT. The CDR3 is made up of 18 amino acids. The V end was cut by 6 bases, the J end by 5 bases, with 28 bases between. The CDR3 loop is CASRDLSGDLRGEYGYTF. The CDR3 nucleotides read TGTGCCAGCAGGGACCTGTCCGGGGATCTGCGAGGTGAATATGGCTACACCTTC.

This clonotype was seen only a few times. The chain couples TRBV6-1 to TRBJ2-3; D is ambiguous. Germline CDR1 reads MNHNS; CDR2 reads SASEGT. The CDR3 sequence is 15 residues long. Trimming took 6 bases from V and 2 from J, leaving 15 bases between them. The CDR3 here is CASRPPGPSTDTQYF. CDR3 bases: TGTGCCAGCAGGCCTCCCGGACCCTCCACAGATACGCAGTATTTT.